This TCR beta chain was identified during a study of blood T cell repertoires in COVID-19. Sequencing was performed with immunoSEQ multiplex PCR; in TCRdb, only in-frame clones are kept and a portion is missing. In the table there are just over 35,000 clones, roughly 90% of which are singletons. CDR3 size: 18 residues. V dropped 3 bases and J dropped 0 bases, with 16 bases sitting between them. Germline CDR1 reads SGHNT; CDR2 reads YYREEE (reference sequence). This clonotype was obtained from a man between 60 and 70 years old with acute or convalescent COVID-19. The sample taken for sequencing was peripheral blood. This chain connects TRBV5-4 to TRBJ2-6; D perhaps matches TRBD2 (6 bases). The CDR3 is CASSWGGRAFSGANVLTF. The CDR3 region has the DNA TGTGCCAGCAGCTGGGGAGGCAGGGCTTTCTCTGGGGCCAACGTCCTGACTTTC.